The present TCR beta chain was sequenced within a study of T cell responses to AZD1222 COVID-19 vaccine. V was trimmed by 5 bases and J by 0 bases, leaving 11 bases between them. The CDR3 contains 16 residues. Germline CDR1 and CDR2: SGHTA and FQGNSA. Assay used: immunoSEQ multiplex PCR; TCRdb lists only in-frame clones, some missing. The table records about 120,000 clones, around 85% of them present only once. Study-wide findings and caveats: Close to half of spike-specific TCRs reportedly recognize unmutated variant regions. Possibly, clonal diversity was underestimated; donors were largely white British and included more females. Baseline serology detected seropositivity in only 5 to 7 AZD1222 recipients.

On this clone: Its antigen is as yet unknown.

The sample was peripheral blood, taken on day 0 of MenACWY control vaccination. The TCR was taken from an adult in good health. V gene TRBV7-2 combines with J gene TRBJ2-6; no clear D gene. The CDR3 nucleotides read TGTGCCAGCAGCGCAAGATCAAGCTCTGGGGCCAACGTCCTGACTTTC. This codes for CASSARSSSGANVLTF. Using reference TRBV7-2 and TRBJ2-6 for the parts outside the CDR3, the full variable domain is GAGVSQSPSNKVTEKGKDVELRCDPISGHTALYWYRQSLGQGLEFLIYFQGNSAPDKSGLPSDRFSAERTGGSVSTLTIQRTQQEDSAVYLCASSARSSSGANVLTFGAGSRLTVL.